One sample yielded the 23 T cell receptor beta chains listed below, sequenced in a study of technical replicates of blood from a few donors listed by TCRdb under 2017. The library was produced with the immunoSEQ multiplex PCR assay. Imported from immuneACCESS, the table was reduced by TCRdb to in-frame sequences with V and J called. These copies leave out some clones; in studies compared against another copy, an unresolved V gene accounts for under half, and the cause of the remainder is not known. Within this sample are 60,000 or so clones, with about 87% of them counted one time only. The leading ten clones occupy 4% to 6.5% of the sample. The sample comprised PBMCs. All receptors come from a human donor in good health. Some clones in this sample may be carry-over from other donors' samples.

The chain employs TRBV7-9 and TRBJ1-4, with 8 bases lining up with TRBD1. CDR1 is SEHNR, CDR2 FQNEAQ, per germline (reference sequence). The CDR3 consists of 14 residues. V lost 5 bases to trimming and J lost 7 bases; unmatched junction nucleotides: 6. The CDR3 bases are TGTGCCAGCAGCCTGCAGGGGGCGGTTGAAAAACTGTTTTTT. The encoded protein is CASSLQGAVEKLFF.

The chain combines TRBV30 with TRBJ1-6; 12 positions agree with TRBD1. CDR1 and CDR2 (germline): GTSNPN, SVGIG (reference sequence). V was pared by 3 bases and J by 6 bases, with 3 bases of the junction left unmatched. This CDR3 has 15 residues. The CDR3 loop reads CAWRPGQGANSPLHF. Here the CDR3 DNA reads TGTGCCTGGAGGCCGGGACAGGGGGCTAATTCACCCCTCCACTTT.

The chain is built from TRBV30 and TRBJ1-5; D is ambiguous. Trimming removed 3 bases at V and 0 bases at J, with 6 bases between. Germline loops: CDR1 GTSNPN, CDR2 SVGIG (reference sequence). The CDR3 totals 13 residues. The CDR3: CAWSEGSNQPQHF. The CDR3 DNA is TGTGCCTGGAGCGAGGGTAGCAATCAGCCCCAGCATTTT.

CDR3 region: CASSPDRAGYTF. Written as DNA, the CDR3 is TGTGCCAGCTCACCGGACAGGGCAGGCTACACCTTC. V is TRBV18 and J is TRBJ1-2; 8 bases fit TRBD1. V shed 3 bases, J shed 8 bases, and the junction held 2 bases outside the gene matches. From germline, CDR1 is KGHSH and CDR2 LQKENI. CDR3 size: 12 residues.

CDR3 sequence: CASSRGQPNTGELFF. The CDR3 DNA is TGTGCCAGCAGCCGGGGACAGCCGAACACCGGGGAGCTGTTTTTT. This chain links TRBV11-1 with TRBJ2-2; 7 bases fit TRBD1. The junction had 3 bases not matched to a gene; V was cut back by 5 bases and J by 0 bases. In germline, CDR1 is SGHAT, CDR2 FQDESV (reference sequence). The CDR3 length is 15 residues.

The V and J genes are TRBV5-1 and TRBJ2-1; D might be TRBD2 (6 bases). Germline values: CDR1 SGHRS, CDR2 YFSETQ. V gave up 1 base and J gave up 11 bases, with 10 bases separating them. CDR3 size: 12 residues. DNA for the CDR3: TGCGCCAGCAGCTTGCGACTAGATAAGCAGTTCTTC. Its protein is CASSLRLDKQFF.

The table lists this clone with a few counts. This chain joins TRBV6-5 and TRBJ2-3; 13 nucleotides agree with TRBD2. Germline V CDR1 and CDR2: MNHEY, SVGAGI. CDR3 length: 16 residues. With 0 bases clipped from V and 4 bases from J, the junction kept 1 base outside the gene matches. This CDR3 reads CASSYSGLAGADTQYF. The CDR3 DNA sequence: TGTGCCAGCAGTTACTCCGGACTAGCGGGAGCAGATACGCAGTATTTT.

The J gene is TRBJ1-2, the V gene TRBV29-1; D not resolved. This CDR3 has 12 residues. Trimming cost V 2 bases and J 3 bases, with 7 bases left between them. Germline V gives CDR1 SQVTM, CDR2 ANQGSEA. CDR3 protein: CSVETGDYGYTF. The DNA for the CDR3 is TGCAGCGTTGAAACTGGAGACTATGGCTACACCTTC.

The genes are TRBV28 and TRBJ1-1, with 7 bases lining up with TRBD1. CDR1 and CDR2 (germline): MDHEN, SYDVKM. The V and J ends lost 2 bases and 4 bases, in that order; junction bases with no gene match: 4. This CDR3 is 14 amino acids long. In DNA form, the CDR3 reads TGTGCCAGCAGTTTACCCAGGGGGGCCACTGAAGCTTTCTTT. This encodes CASSLPRGATEAFF.

The chain carries TRBV28 and TRBJ2-5; 11 nucleotides line up with TRBD2. Germline CDR1 and CDR2: MDHEN and SYDVKM. Trimming cost V 0 bases and J 1 base; bases outside gene matches: 4. The CDR3 spans 17 residues. DNA of the CDR3: TGTGCCAGCAGTTTATGGACTAGCGGGATGGTCCAAGAGACCCAGTACTTC. It translates to CASSLWTSGMVQETQYF. Using reference TRBV28 and TRBJ2-5 for the parts outside the CDR3, the full variable domain is DVKVTQSSRYLVKRTGEKVFLECVQDMDHENMFWYRQDPGLGLRLIYFSYDVKMKEKGDIPEGYSVSREKKERFSLILESASTNQTSMYLCASSLWTSGMVQETQYFGPGTRLLVL.

Only a few counts were recorded for this clone. The gene calls are TRBV30 and TRBJ1-4; 8 positions agree with TRBD1. With 5 bases clipped from V and 2 bases from J, the junction kept 1 base outside the gene matches. This CDR3 has 13 amino acids. The V gene's germline CDR1 is GTSNPN and CDR2 SVGIG (reference sequence). In DNA form, the CDR3 reads TGTGCCTGGCAGGGGGCGACTAATGAAAAACTGTTTTTT. Amino acids: CAWQGATNEKLFF.

The chain combines TRBV30 with TRBJ1-5, with 11 positions matching TRBD1. J lost 7 bases, V lost 3 bases, and 2 bases had no gene match. CDR3 size: 13 residues. Germline CDR1 reads GTSNPN; CDR2 reads SVGIG (reference sequence). CDR3 amino acids: CAWSGTGGQPQHF. The CDR3 nucleotides read TGTGCCTGGAGCGGGACAGGGGGACAGCCCCAGCATTTT.

The V gene is TRBV5-4, the J gene TRBJ1-2; D gene unclear. This CDR3 is 16 amino acids long. The germline V gene encodes CDR1 SGHNT and CDR2 YYREEE (reference sequence). V lost 4 bases and J 4 bases, leaving 20 bases between the germline ends. This CDR3 reads CASSPDGRESLYGYTF. Written as DNA, the CDR3 is TGTGCCAGCAGCCCGGATGGGAGAGAGAGCCTCTATGGCTACACCTTC.

This clone was detected only once. The chain carries TRBV11-3 and TRBJ1-5, with D unresolved. With 2 bases removed from V and 6 bases from J, the gap between germline ends came to 14 bases. The CDR3 is 15 amino acids. Germline V lookup: CDR1 SGHNT, CDR2 YENEEA. As DNA, the CDR3 is TGTGCCAGCAGCTTAAAGGGCACTCGGGGTCAGCCCCAGCATTTT. It is translated as CASSLKGTRGQPQHF.

The V gene is TRBV18, the J gene TRBJ1-3; weak D call: TRBD1 (6 bases). Germline assignment: CDR1 KGHSH and CDR2 LQKENI. The CDR3 has 14 residues. V was shortened by 1 base and J by 6 bases, with 10 bases between the two germline ends. The CDR3: CASSPQDSINTIYF. The CDR3 DNA reads TGTGCCAGCTCACCACAGGACAGTATAAACACCATATATTTT.

The V call is TRBV6-5, the J call TRBJ2-7; 11 positions match TRBD2. The CDR3 is made up of 15 amino acids. The V and J ends lost 5 bases and 2 bases, in that order; junction bases with no gene match: 5. From germline, CDR1 is MNHEY and CDR2 SVGAGI. CDR3 in amino acids: CASSPGTSGTYEQYF. DNA of the CDR3: TGTGCCAGCAGTCCCGGGACTAGCGGAACCTACGAGCAGTACTTC.

The chain carries TRBV5-1 and TRBJ1-2; TRBD1 matches 8 bases. The CDR3 runs to 15 residues. Unmatched junction bases numbered 5, after V lost 4 bases and J lost 0 bases. The germline CDR1 and CDR2 sequences are SGHRS and YFSETQ. The DNA for the CDR3 is TGCGCCAGCAGCCCAGGACAGGGAGCTAACTATGGCTACACCTTC. Amino acids: CASSPGQGANYGYTF. The whole variable domain, filled in from reference TRBV5-1 and TRBJ1-2, reads KAGVTQTPRYLIKTRGQQVTLSCSPISGHRSVSWYQQTPGQGLQFLFEYFSETQRNKGNFPGRFSGRQFSNSRSEMNVSTLELGDSALYLCASSPGQGANYGYTFGSGTRLTVV.

The V call is TRBV7-6, the J call TRBJ1-5, with TRBD1 matching 8 bases. The junction had 10 bases not matched to a gene; V was cut back by 6 bases and J by 0 bases. CDR1 is SGHVS and CDR2 is FNYEAQ in the germline V gene. The CDR3 covers 17 residues. The CDR3 loop reads CASSYGTGVDSNQPQHF. CDR3 bases: TGTGCCAGCAGTTATGGGACAGGAGTCGATAGCAATCAGCCCCAGCATTTT.

The chain couples TRBV5-1 to TRBJ2-2; D is undetermined. The V gene lost 2 bases and the J gene lost 0 bases, with 8 bases spanning the gap. The CDR3 sequence is 15 residues long. Germline assignment: CDR1 SGHRS and CDR2 YFSETQ. The CDR3 region has the DNA TGCGCCAGCAGCTTTCTCAGTACGAACACCGGGGAGCTGTTTTTT. Amino acid sequence: CASSFLSTNTGELFF. Using reference TRBV5-1 and TRBJ2-2 for the parts outside the CDR3, the full variable domain is KAGVTQTPRYLIKTRGQQVTLSCSPISGHRSVSWYQQTPGQGLQFLFEYFSETQRNKGNFPGRFSGRQFSNSRSEMNVSTLELGDSALYLCASSFLSTNTGELFFGEGSRLTVL.

This clone was recorded only once. V and J are TRBV4-1 and TRBJ2-3; maybe TRBD2 (5 bases). The CDR3 extends over 18 amino acids. Germline loops: CDR1 MGHRA, CDR2 YSYEKL. Trimming cost V 3 bases and J 3 bases, with 22 bases left between them. DNA of the CDR3: TGCGCCAGCAGCCATGCCGGCCCCGGGGTGGGGTGGACAGATACGCAGTATTTT. This translates into CASSHAGPGVGWTDTQYF.

V and J are TRBV5-4 and TRBJ2-3, with 8 positions matching TRBD1. V dropped 3 bases and J dropped 3; count of bases not matched to a gene: 9. Germline-derived CDR1 and CDR2 are SGHNT and YYREEE (reference sequence). This CDR3 contains 16 residues. CDR3 DNA: TGTGCCAGCAGCTGGGGGCCGGGACAGGCAACAGATACGCAGTATTTT. This translates into CASSWGPGQATDTQYF.

In its sample, this clone was seen once. The chain has TRBV10-3 and TRBJ2-7; 9 nucleotides line up with TRBD1. Germline V gene lookup returns CDR1 ENHRY and CDR2 SYGVKD. The CDR3 spans 15 residues. Germline trimming cut 0 bases from V and 5 bases from J; bases unmatched to any gene: 5. CDR3 in amino acids: CAISESGQGVNEQYF. As DNA, the CDR3 is TGTGCCATCAGTGAGTCGGGACAGGGTGTCAACGAGCAGTACTTC.

The table lists this clone with many counts. The rearrangement links TRBV9 to TRBJ1-1, with 7 bases identical to TRBD1. Germline V CDR1 and CDR2: SGDLS, YYNGEE. The CDR3 is made up of 13 amino acids. Losses at the gene ends were 5 bases for V and 4 bases for J; bases not matched to a gene: 5. CDR3 in DNA: TGTGCCAGCAGTCGAGGGGGCGTCACTGAAGCTTTCTTT. It yields the protein CASSRGGVTEAFF. The variable domain in full, with the rest retrieved from reference TRBV9 and TRBJ1-1, is DSGVTQTPKHLITATGQRVTLRCSPRSGDLSVYWYQQSLDQGLQFLIQYYNGEERAKGNILERFSAQQFPDLHSELNLSSLELGDSALYFCASSRGGVTEAFFGQGTRLTVV.